Below, 21 T cell receptor beta chains from the same sample are listed, as sequenced in a study of shared clonotypes between healthy human individuals. The protocol was immunoSEQ multiplex PCR, while the TCRdb copy is restricted to in-frame clones and leaves out a portion. The profile shows about 2 million clones, roughly 94% of them singletons. Sequences were obtained from naive CD4+ T cells sorted from blood. As for subset: CD45RA+ positively selected. These receptors originate from a man between 18 and 29 years old in good health.

The chain is built from TRBV30 and TRBJ2-5, with 8 bases fitting TRBD2. Germline V gene sequence: CDR1 GTSNPN, CDR2 SVGIG (reference sequence). This CDR3 comprises 14 residues. The J segment lost 1 base and the V segment lost 4 bases, leaving 5 bases of the junction unmatched. CDR3 nucleotides: TGTGCCTGGACGGGGGGGGCAGCCCAAGAGACCCAGTACTTC. This encodes CAWTGGAAQETQYF.

This chain connects TRBV5-1 to TRBJ2-5; 8 positions match TRBD2. The germline CDR1 and CDR2 sequences are SGHRS and YFSETQ. After removal of 3 bases from V and 4 bases from J, the junction contained 5 bases not matched to a gene. The CDR3 covers 14 residues. The CDR3 is CASSWSGGGETQYF. CDR3 DNA sequence: TGCGCCAGCAGCTGGAGCGGGGGTGGAGAGACCCAGTACTTC.

The DNA for the CDR3 is TGTGCCAGCAGTTTATGGGGCAGCTCGCCCTACGAGCAGTACTTC. This encodes CASSLWGSSPYEQYF. The genes are TRBV28 and TRBJ2-7, with D unresolved. Per the germline V gene, CDR1 is MDHEN and CDR2 is SYDVKM. V was pared by 0 bases and J by 2 bases, with 11 bases between. There are 15 residues in the CDR3.

The chain links TRBV5-1 to TRBJ2-2; D may be TRBD1 (6 bases). Trimming left V 1 base short and J 6 bases short, with 13 bases between. This CDR3 region has 15 residues. Per germline, CDR1 SGHRS and CDR2 YFSETQ. In DNA form, the CDR3 reads TGCGCCAGCAGCTTGAGACAGGAAGGGTCCGGGGAGCTGTTTTTT. This encodes CASSLRQEGSGELFF.

V usage is TRBV14 and J usage is TRBJ2-2; 8 nucleotides align to TRBD1. The length of the CDR3 is 16 residues. Germline values: CDR1 SGHDN, CDR2 FVKESK. V lost 4 bases, J lost 3 bases, and 7 bases stayed unmatched. As DNA, the CDR3 is TGTGCCAGCAGCCCCCTCTTACAGGGGGACACCGGGGAGCTGTTTTTT. Protein product: CASSPLLQGDTGELFF.

The chain combines TRBV15 with TRBJ2-5; TRBD2 aligns across 10 bases. The germline CDR1 and CDR2 sequences are LNHNV and YYDKDF (reference sequence). The CDR3 is 19 residues long. V lost 1 base to trimming and J lost 2 bases; unmatched junction nucleotides: 13. CDR3 residues: CATSRVGFGASGGQETQYF. DNA for the CDR3: TGTGCCACCAGCAGAGTGGGCTTCGGAGCTAGCGGGGGTCAAGAGACCCAGTACTTC.

This sequence joins TRBV7-9 and TRBJ2-7, with a tentative D call TRBD1 (5 bases). CDR1 is SEHNR, CDR2 FQNEAQ, per germline (reference sequence). The germline V and J ends were trimmed by 6 bases and 2 bases, with 8 bases remaining between them. The CDR3 consists of 12 residues. The CDR3 sequence is CASSSRAYEQYF. As DNA, the CDR3 is TGTGCCAGCAGTTCCAGGGCCTACGAGCAGTACTTC.

The rearrangement joins TRBV10-3 to TRBJ2-7; D gene unclear. The CDR3 extends over 13 amino acids. The V end lost 7 bases, the J end lost 0 bases, and 10 bases lay between the germline ends. CDR1 is ENHRY and CDR2 is SYGVKD in the germline V gene. CDR3 protein: CAINLGYSYEQYF. The CDR3 coding sequence is TGTGCCATCAATTTGGGGTACTCCTACGAGCAGTACTTC.

This chain connects TRBV5-1 to TRBJ2-3; 9 nucleotides line up with TRBD2. V was pared by 0 bases and J by 0 bases, with 8 bases of the junction left unmatched. This CDR3 region has 18 residues. CDR1 and CDR2 from the germline V gene are SGHRS and YFSETQ. The CDR3 nucleotides read TGCGCCAGCAGCTTGGAGAGACTAGCGGCGGTTAGCACAGATACGCAGTATTTT. It yields the protein CASSLERLAAVSTDTQYF.

The chain has TRBV6-6 and TRBJ2-3; D is possibly TRBD2 (6 bases). CDR1 and CDR2 from the germline V gene are MNHNY and SVGAGI (reference sequence). This CDR3 region has 16 residues. With 3 bases removed from V and 2 bases from J, the gap between germline ends came to 15 bases. In DNA form, the CDR3 reads TGTGCCAGCAGTTATGGGACTCAAATCTCCACAGATACGCAGTATTTT. Its translation: CASSYGTQISTDTQYF.

The chain is built from TRBV14 and TRBJ1-6; 7 bases line up with TRBD1. J gave up 11 bases and V 6 bases, and 7 bases lay outside the gene matches. CDR3 length equals 13 residues. Germline CDR1 reads SGHDN; CDR2 reads FVKESK. In nucleotides, the CDR3 is TGTGCCAGCAGACCTGACAGGGCCACACCCCTCCACTTT. The encoded protein is CASRPDRATPLHF.

The chain couples TRBV10-3 to TRBJ1-5; D might be TRBD1 (5 bases). The CDR3 sequence is 16 residues long. Germline CDR1 reads ENHRY; CDR2 reads SYGVKD. V gave up 2 bases and J gave up 1 base, with 12 bases separating them. CDR3 DNA: TGTGCCATCAGTGAGAAGGGGCGGGAAAGCAATCAGCCCCAGCATTTT. This sequence encodes CAISEKGRESNQPQHF.

The chain uses TRBV4-1 and TRBJ2-2; D gene uncertain. The CDR3 spans 17 residues. Germline CDR1 MGHRA, CDR2 YSYEKL. V lost 0 bases and J lost 0, with 11 bases in between. This chain's CDR3 is CASSQDVARSNTGELFF. The CDR3 nucleotides read TGCGCCAGCAGCCAAGACGTAGCTAGATCGAACACCGGGGAGCTGTTTTTT.

The chain's CDR3 is CASSSRDRVTEAFF. The DNA of the CDR3 is TGTGCCAGCAGTTCCAGGGACAGGGTTACTGAAGCTTTCTTT. This sequence joins TRBV6-1 and TRBJ1-1, with 9 bases lining up with TRBD1. The germline V gene encodes CDR1 MNHNS and CDR2 SASEGT. The ends lost 5 bases at V and 5 bases at J; junction bases unmatched: 6. The CDR3 spans 14 residues.

The V gene is TRBV6-5, the J gene TRBJ2-7; 8 nucleotides align to TRBD1. Germline values: CDR1 MNHEY, CDR2 SVGAGI. The CDR3 length is 15 residues. V was pared by 6 bases and J by 3 bases, with 10 bases of the junction left unmatched. The CDR3 is CASSRTGINIYEQYF. The CDR3 coding sequence is TGTGCCAGCAGCAGGACAGGGATCAATATCTACGAGCAGTACTTC.

The chain links TRBV19 to TRBJ2-7; 10 bases fit TRBD2. From germline, CDR1 is LNHDA and CDR2 SQIVND (reference sequence). This CDR3 spans 14 amino acids. V trimming: 8 bases; J trimming: 4 bases; junction bases outside the gene matches: 8. The CDR3 nucleotides read TGTGCCAGTTCCTACAGGACTAGCGGATACGAGCAGTACTTC. Its protein product is CASSYRTSGYEQYF.

About this clone: Other DNA variants within this sample encode the same CDR3. The V call is TRBV7-9, the J call TRBJ1-1; D call uncertain. The V gene lost 0 bases and the J gene lost 0 bases, with 8 bases spanning the gap. Germline V gives CDR1 SEHNR, CDR2 FQNEAQ (reference sequence). This CDR3 region has 15 residues. This CDR3 reads CASSLAGTVNTEAFF. The CDR3 nucleotides are TGTGCCAGCAGCTTAGCTGGTACAGTGAACACTGAAGCTTTCTTT.

J is TRBJ2-5 and V is TRBV11-3, with D perhaps matching TRBD1 or TRBD2 (5 bases each). This CDR3 is 14 amino acids long. Germline CDR1 reads SGHNT; CDR2 reads YENEEA. Between the trimmed V and J ends, which lost 8 bases and 2 bases, there was a span of 15 bases. The CDR3 DNA reads as TGTGCCAGCCCCGGGGCGGGCCCACAAGAGACCCAGTACTTC. This translates into CASPGAGPQETQYF. Complete variable domain (other parts from reference TRBV11-3 and TRBJ2-5): EAGVVQSPRYKIIEKKQPVAFWCNPISGHNTLYWYLQNLGQGPELLIRYENEEAVDDSQLPKDRFSAERLKGVDSTLKIQPAELGDSAVYLCASPGAGPQETQYFGPGTRLLVL.

The chain has TRBV6-5 and TRBJ1-2; D gene uncertain. The CDR3 runs 11 residues. Trimming cost V 8 bases and J 7 bases, with 11 bases left between them. Germline-derived CDR1 and CDR2 are MNHEY and SVGAGI. The CDR3 region is CASGGRAGYTF. As DNA, the CDR3 is TGTGCCAGCGGTGGGAGGGCTGGCTACACCTTC.

The rearrangement links TRBV6-6 to TRBJ1-1; 7 positions agree with TRBD1. The germline V gene has CDR1 MNHNY and CDR2 SVGAGI (reference sequence). The CDR3 totals 16 residues. The V and J ends lost 8 bases and 0 bases, in that order; junction bases with no gene match: 12. This chain's CDR3 is CASCSDRWVLNTEAFF. CDR3 DNA: TGTGCCAGCTGCTCGGACAGGTGGGTTCTGAACACTGAAGCTTTCTTT.

This sequence joins TRBV29-1 and TRBJ1-5, with D perhaps TRBD1 (5 bases). V dropped 8 bases and J dropped 6 bases, with 29 bases sitting between them. The V gene's germline CDR1 is SQVTM and CDR2 ANQGSEA. The CDR3 extends over 17 amino acids. The CDR3 DNA reads TGCAGCCATCATACGAGCAGGGCCCCCCGCTGGGGTCAGCCCCAGCATTTT. Protein product: CSHHTSRAPRWGQPQHF. Variable domain in full (rest from reference TRBV29-1 and TRBJ1-5): SAVISQKPSRDICQRGTSLTIQCQVDSQVTMMFWYRQQPGQSLTLIATANQGSEATYESGFVIDKFPISRPNLTFSTLTVSNMSPEDSSIYLCSHHTSRAPRWGQPQHFGDGTRLSIL.